This T cell receptor (beta chain) was captured by sequencing in a study of cytomegalovirus exposure and HLA in healthy donors. Overall study results and limits: The study flagged some 170 TCR beta chains as cytomegalovirus-associated. For most TCR sequences rarity was the rule, although some public TCRs occurred in many donors. High specificity and sensitivity for cytomegalovirus status were reported for the classifier.

A remark on this clone: Its antigen is currently unknown.

Trimming stripped 7 bases from V and 4 bases from J, with 14 bases between. The germline CDR1 and CDR2 sequences are SQVTM and ANQGSEA. The CDR3 contains 13 residues. TCRdb's table, derived via immunoSEQ multiplex PCR, lists solely in-frame clones and lacks some. The table includes about 280,000 clones, around 85% detected once. This clonotype was obtained from a woman under 30 in good health and CMV-seronegative. Material for sequencing was PBMCs. The chain joins TRBV29-1 to TRBJ1-3; tentative D call: TRBD1 (6 bases). The CDR3 region is CSGTGLGGNTIYF. CDR3 sequence (DNA): TGCAGCGGCACAGGGCTGGGCGGAAACACCATATATTTT.